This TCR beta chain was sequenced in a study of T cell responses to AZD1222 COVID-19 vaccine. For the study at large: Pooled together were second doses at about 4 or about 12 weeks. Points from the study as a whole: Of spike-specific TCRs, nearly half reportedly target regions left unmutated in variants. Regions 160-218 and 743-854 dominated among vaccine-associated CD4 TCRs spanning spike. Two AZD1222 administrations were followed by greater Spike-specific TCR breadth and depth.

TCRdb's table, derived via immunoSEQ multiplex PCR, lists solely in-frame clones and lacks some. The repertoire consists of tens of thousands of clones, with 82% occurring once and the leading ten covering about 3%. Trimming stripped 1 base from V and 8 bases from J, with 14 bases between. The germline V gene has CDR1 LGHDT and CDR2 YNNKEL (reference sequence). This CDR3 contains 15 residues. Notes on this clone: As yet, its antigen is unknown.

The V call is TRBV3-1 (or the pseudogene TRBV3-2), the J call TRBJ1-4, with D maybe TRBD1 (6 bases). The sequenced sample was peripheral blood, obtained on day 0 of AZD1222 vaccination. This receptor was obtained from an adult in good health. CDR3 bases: TGTGCCAGCAGCCAAGTGACAGGTGCCTGGGAAAAACTGTTTTTT. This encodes CASSQVTGAWEKLFF.